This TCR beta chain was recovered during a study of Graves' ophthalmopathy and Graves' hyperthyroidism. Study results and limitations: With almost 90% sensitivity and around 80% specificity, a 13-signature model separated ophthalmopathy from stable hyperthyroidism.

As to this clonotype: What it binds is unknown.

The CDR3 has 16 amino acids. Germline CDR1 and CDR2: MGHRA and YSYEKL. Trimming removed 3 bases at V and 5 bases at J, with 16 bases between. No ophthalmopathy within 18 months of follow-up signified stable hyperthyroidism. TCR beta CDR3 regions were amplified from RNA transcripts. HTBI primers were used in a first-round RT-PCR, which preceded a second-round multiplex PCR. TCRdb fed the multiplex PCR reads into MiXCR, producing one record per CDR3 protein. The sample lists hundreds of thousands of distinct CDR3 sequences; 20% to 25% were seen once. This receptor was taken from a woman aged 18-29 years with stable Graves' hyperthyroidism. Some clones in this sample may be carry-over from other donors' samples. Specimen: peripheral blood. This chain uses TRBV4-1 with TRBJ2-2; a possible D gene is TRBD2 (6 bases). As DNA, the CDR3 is TGCGCCAGCAGCCAGGTTGCCGGGGGAGGTACCGGGGAGCTGTTTTTT. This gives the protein CASSQVAGGGTGELFF.